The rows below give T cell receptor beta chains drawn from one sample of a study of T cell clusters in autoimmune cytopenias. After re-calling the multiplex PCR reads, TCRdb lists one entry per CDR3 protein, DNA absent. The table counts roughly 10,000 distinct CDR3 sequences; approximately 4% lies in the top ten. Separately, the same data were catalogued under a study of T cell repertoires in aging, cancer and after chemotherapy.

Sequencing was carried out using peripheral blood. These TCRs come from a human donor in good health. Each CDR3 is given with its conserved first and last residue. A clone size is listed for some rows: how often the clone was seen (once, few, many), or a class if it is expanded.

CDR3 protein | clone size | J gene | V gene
CATSDRRDPWETQYF | . | TRBJ2-5 | TRBV24-1
CASSYRDRINQPQHF | . | TRBJ1-5 | TRBV6-2/TRBV6-3
CASSLYGRGGYNEQFF | . | TRBJ2-1 | TRBV11-3
CASSPRPAGGTDTQYF | . | TRBJ2-3 | TRBV5-1
CASSLEAQNTEAFF | . | TRBJ1-1 | TRBV7-2
CASRGTGLIEAFF | . | TRBJ1-1 | TRBV28
CASSDEQLYGTQYF | . | TRBJ2-5 | TRBV6-1
CASSPWGRDEQFF | medium-sized | TRBJ2-1 | TRBV7-2
CASSPPRHFRSRNEQFF | . | TRBJ2-1 | TRBV7-9
CASSQSYEQYF | . | TRBJ2-7 | TRBV5-5
CASSVQTLGKREQYF | medium-sized | TRBJ2-7 | TRBV7-9
CATTPTPDTQYF | . | TRBJ2-3 | TRBV12-3/TRBV12-4
CASSSGTSGGATDTQYF | . | TRBJ2-3 | TRBV5-1
CASTLLFDGSGANVLTF | . | TRBJ2-6 | TRBV27
CASRPTVSGNTIYF | medium-sized | TRBJ1-3 | TRBV6-5
CASSPGTGTSGANVLTF | . | TRBJ2-6 | TRBV5-4
CASSLVASGTDTQYF | medium-sized | TRBJ2-3 | TRBV7-2
CASSSDREHPPTQYF | . | TRBJ2-3 | TRBV11-2
CASQPGFQETQYF | . | TRBJ2-5 | TRBV19
CASSPDRGAGTEAFF | . | TRBJ1-1 | TRBV18
CASSLFGAGPPGWGDPSFSYTF | . | TRBJ1-2 | TRBV5-1
CATSFGDGETQYF | . | TRBJ2-5 | TRBV10-3
CASSPTVGYEQFF | . | TRBJ2-1 | TRBV18
CASSFDPSSGNTIYF | . | TRBJ1-3 | TRBV5-4
CSATLPGDGEETQYF | . | TRBJ2-5 | TRBV20-1
CASSQAVGPSRNSPLHF | . | TRBJ1-6 | TRBV4-2
CASRPGPITSYEQYF | medium-sized | TRBJ2-7 | TRBV6-5
CATLEVSVGTDYGYTF | . | TRBJ1-2 | TRBV28
CASSLALAGGPGETQYF | . | TRBJ2-5 | TRBV5-1
CAIRDTGGYGYTF | medium-sized | TRBJ1-2 | TRBV10-3
CASSLIYEQYF | . | TRBJ2-7 | TRBV7-9
CSSQAWSGGDTQYF | medium-sized | TRBJ2-3 | TRBV29-1
CASSLAPYTQYF | . | TRBJ2-3 | TRBV7-2
CASSFPGNHNEQFF | medium-sized | TRBJ2-1 | TRBV27
CASSAFLRLGETQYF | medium-sized | TRBJ2-5 | TRBV11-2
CSARGTSNTGELFF | . | TRBJ2-2 | TRBV20-1
CASSFQHGTDTQYF | medium-sized | TRBJ2-3 | TRBV11-1
CASSLTVSNYGYTF | medium-sized | TRBJ1-2 | TRBV7-2
CASSHGGGASLDTQYF | . | TRBJ2-3 | TRBV5-1
CASSQEARSGELFF | . | TRBJ2-2 | TRBV4-2
CASSQVGQNNEQFF | . | TRBJ2-1 | TRBV4-2
CASSYTGPSTGGRNIQYF | . | TRBJ2-4 | TRBV6-5
CASSYRQGSNTEAFF | . | TRBJ1-1 | TRBV6-6
CASSSGHGQETQYF | . | TRBJ2-5 | TRBV27
CASSLDGGYEAFF | . | TRBJ1-1 | TRBV5-4
CATRDRGQETQYF | . | TRBJ2-5 | TRBV24-1
CASIGPGGPNLYNEQFF | . | TRBJ2-1 | TRBV6-1
CASSLDPGRGSTEAFF | . | TRBJ1-1 | TRBV7-9
CASSLAWQGWLYEQYF | medium-sized | TRBJ2-7 | TRBV7-2
CASSIGGLGAYGYTF | medium-sized | TRBJ1-2 | TRBV19
CASSGFLERKIYGYTF | . | TRBJ1-2 | TRBV12-3/TRBV12-4
CATSGDARRPTPSSNEKLFF | medium-sized | TRBJ1-4 | TRBV15
CASSPVGQNQFF | . | TRBJ2-1 | TRBV7-2
CASMANTGELFF | . | TRBJ2-2 | TRBV12-3/TRBV12-4
CASSEATVTGTKNIQYF | . | TRBJ2-4 | TRBV27
CASSPIGTYEQYF | medium-sized | TRBJ2-7 | TRBV12-3/TRBV12-4
CASSYVFRPGAQPQHF | . | TRBJ1-5 | TRBV6-5